This T cell receptor (beta chain) is from a study of blood T cell repertoires in COVID-19. Study at large: Material from acute and convalescent COVID-19 was sourced from the United States, Italy and Spain. PBMCs, B-cell-depleted T cells, or T cells provided the cDNA or gDNA that made up the material.

The CDR3 spans 18 residues. J was trimmed by 4 bases and V by 3 bases; bases with no gene match: 17. Per the germline V gene, CDR1 is LNHDA and CDR2 is SQIVND (reference sequence). This clone was picked up a small number of times. Original methodology: Estimation of nucleated cell counts relied on the amplification of reference gene primers. Using immunoSEQ multiplex PCR, the repertoire was profiled, and TCRdb retains in-frame clones only, with some absent. The V and J calls and clone size come from that table; D and trimming were worked out from the DNA. The sample carries 48,000 or so clones, more than 75% recorded once.

The chain has TRBV19 and TRBJ1-2, with 7 nucleotides matching TRBD1. The sample comprised peripheral blood. The receptor comes from a woman in her fifties or sixties with acute or convalescent COVID-19. The CDR3 spells CASSISSRGRRSSYGYTF. In DNA, the CDR3 is TGTGCCAGTAGTATTAGCTCCAGGGGGAGAAGGAGCAGCTATGGCTACACCTTC. Using reference TRBV19 and TRBJ1-2 for the parts outside the CDR3, the full variable domain is DGGITQSPKYLFRKEGQNVTLSCEQNLNHDAMYWYRQDPGQGLRLIYYSQIVNDFQKGDIAEGYSVSREKKESFPLTVTSAQKNPTAFYLCASSISSRGRRSSYGYTFGSGTRLTVV.